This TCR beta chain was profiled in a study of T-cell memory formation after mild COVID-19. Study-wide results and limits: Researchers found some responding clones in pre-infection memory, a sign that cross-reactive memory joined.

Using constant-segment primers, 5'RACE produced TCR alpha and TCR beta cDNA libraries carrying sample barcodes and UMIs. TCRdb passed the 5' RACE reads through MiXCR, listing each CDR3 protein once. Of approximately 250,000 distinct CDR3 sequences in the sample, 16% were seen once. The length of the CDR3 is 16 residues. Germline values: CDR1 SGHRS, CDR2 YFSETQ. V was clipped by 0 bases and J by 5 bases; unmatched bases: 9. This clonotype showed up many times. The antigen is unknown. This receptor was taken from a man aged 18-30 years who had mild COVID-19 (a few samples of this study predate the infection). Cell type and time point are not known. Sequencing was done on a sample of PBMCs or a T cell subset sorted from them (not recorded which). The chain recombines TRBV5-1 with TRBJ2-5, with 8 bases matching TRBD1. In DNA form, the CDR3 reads TGCGCCAGCAGCTTGGGGCGGCAGGGGGCCAGTGAGACCCAGTACTTC. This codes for CASSLGRQGASETQYF.